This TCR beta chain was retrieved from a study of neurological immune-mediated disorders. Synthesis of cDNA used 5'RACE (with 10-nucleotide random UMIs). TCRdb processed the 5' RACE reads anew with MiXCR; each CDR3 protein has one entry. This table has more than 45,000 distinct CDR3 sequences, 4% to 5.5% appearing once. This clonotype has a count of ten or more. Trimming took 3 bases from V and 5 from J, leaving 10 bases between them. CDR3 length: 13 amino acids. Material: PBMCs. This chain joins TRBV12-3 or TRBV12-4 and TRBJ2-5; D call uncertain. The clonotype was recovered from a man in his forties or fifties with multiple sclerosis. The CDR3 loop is CASSFLSAETQYF. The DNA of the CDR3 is TGTGCCAGCAGTTTCCTTAGTGCGGAGACCCAGTACTTC.